The 22 T cell receptor beta chains below all came from one sample that was sequenced in a study of T cell repertoires in aging, cancer and after chemotherapy. TCR beta rearrangements were amplified from peripheral blood genomic DNA. A mixed TRB-A/B primer pool amplified rearranged TRB by multiplex touch-down PCR. TCRdb independently ran MiXCR on the multiplex PCR reads; one entry per CDR3 protein. This sample carries 8,700 or so distinct CDR3 sequences, around a quarter of them seen once, and the ten largest clones take around 2.8%. Source material: blood. The source of these receptors is a human donor in good health.

The chain links TRBV12-3 or TRBV12-4 to TRBJ2-4, with D tentatively TRBD1 (6 bases). The CDR3 runs 16 residues. V gave up 5 bases and J gave up 1 base, with 15 bases separating them. CDR3 nucleotides: TGTGCCAGCAGTCAAATCAGGGGAACGGCCAAAAACATTCAGTACTTC. Translated, it gives CASSQIRGTAKNIQYF.

A note on this clonotype: This may arise from a read error, as a much more abundant clone is one base away. The V and J genes are TRBV27 and TRBJ1-5, with TRBD1 identical over 7 bases. Germline CDR1 is MNHEY and CDR2 is SMNVEV (reference sequence). The CDR3 extends over 14 amino acids. Trimming removed 3 bases from V and 6 bases from J; junction bases left unmatched: 5. CDR3 sequence reads: CASSFQGEGQPQHF. The CDR3 nucleotides read TGTGCCAGCAGTTTCCAGGGGGAAGGTCAGCCCCAGCATTTT.

The CDR3 reads CASSDNGGETDTQYF. In nucleotides, the CDR3 is TGTGCCAGCAGTGACAATGGCGGGGAGACAGATACGCAGTATTTT. This chain connects TRBV6-4 to TRBJ2-3, with TRBD2 as a possible D gene (6 bases). CDR1 and CDR2 (germline): MRHNA, SNTAGT. The CDR3 consists of 15 residues. V lost 2 bases, J lost 3 bases, and 12 bases lay in between.

This clonotype is termed medium-sized. This chain uses TRBV7-3 with TRBJ1-1, with TRBD1 matching over 7 bases. Germline trimming cut 4 bases from V and 5 bases from J; bases unmatched to any gene: 7. CDR3 length: 14 amino acids. Per the germline V gene, CDR1 is SGHTA and CDR2 is FQGTGA. In nucleotides, the CDR3 is TGTGCCAGCAGCTCCACACAGGGGCGGACTGAAGCTTTCTTT. This codes for CASSSTQGRTEAFF.

The table lists this clonotype with a few counts. The chain couples TRBV12-3 or TRBV12-4 to TRBJ2-1; TRBD2 aligns across 11 bases. The V gene end was trimmed by 7 bases and the J gene end by 4 bases; junction bases not matched to a gene: 6. The length of the CDR3 is 15 residues. CDR3 bases: TGTGCCAGCATCGGGACTAGCGGAGTATACAATGAGCAGTTCTTC. Residues: CASIGTSGVYNEQFF.

By sample share, this clonotype is medium-sized (0.01 to 0.1%). V and J are TRBV19 and TRBJ2-5; 7 bases map to TRBD2. The V gene end was trimmed by 7 bases and the J gene end by 3 bases; junction bases not matched to a gene: 8. The CDR3 totals 14 residues. The germline CDR1 and CDR2 sequences are LNHDA and SQIVND (reference sequence). This CDR3 is CASNSGRAEETQYF. CDR3 nucleotide sequence: TGTGCCAGTAACTCAGGGAGGGCGGAAGAGACCCAGTACTTC.

A few counts support this clonotype. This chain uses TRBV7-9 with TRBJ2-5; 14 bases line up with TRBD2. CDR3 length equals 19 residues. Germline trimming cut 2 bases from V and 5 bases from J; bases unmatched to any gene: 13. The germline V gene has CDR1 SEHNR and CDR2 FQNEAQ (reference sequence). The CDR3 spells CASSLQIGTSGSRGETQYF. CDR3 sequence (DNA): TGTGCCAGCAGCTTACAAATAGGGACTAGCGGGAGCCGGGGGGAGACCCAGTACTTC.

This clonotype ranks as medium-sized. This rearrangement joins TRBV7-2 to TRBJ2-1, with 9 bases fitting TRBD2. The CDR3 covers 15 residues. Germline V gives CDR1 SGHTA, CDR2 FQGNSA. V dropped 5 bases and J dropped 8; count of bases not matched to a gene: 10. CDR3 sequence reads: CASSPRGSGRDEQFF. Here the CDR3 DNA reads TGTGCCAGCAGCCCTCGTGGTAGCGGGAGAGATGAGCAGTTCTTC.

The rearrangement joins TRBV20-1 to TRBJ1-5; D gene unclear. V was clipped by 2 bases and J by 4 bases, with 18 bases between them. CDR3 length: 16 amino acids. The germline V gene has CDR1 DFQATT and CDR2 SNEGSKA (reference sequence). This chain's CDR3 is CSARPIGRFGNQPQHF. CDR3 nucleotides: TGCAGTGCTAGACCGATCGGTAGGTTTGGGAATCAGCCCCAGCATTTT.

Worth noting for this clonotype: The junction departs from the called germline gene at one end, perhaps through a read error. V usage is TRBV6-2 or TRBV6-3 and J usage is TRBJ2-1; 11 bases fit TRBD1. Germline CDR1 and CDR2: MNHEY and SVGEGT. The CDR3 is made up of 17 amino acids. The CDR3 protein is CASTYLTRTGGYDEQFF. CDR3 bases: TGTGCCAGCACTTATTTGACCAGGACAGGGGGCTACGATGAGCAGTTCTTC.

This clonotype was counted only a few times. The chain combines TRBV4-2 with TRBJ2-7; no firm D call. CDR1 LGHNA and CDR2 YNFKEQ come from the germline V gene. Between the trimmed V and J ends, which lost 3 bases and 0 bases, there was a span of 12 bases. The CDR3 contains 15 residues. CDR3 sequence reads: CASSQDGSSSYEQYF. The DNA for the CDR3 is TGTGCCAGCAGCCAGGACGGCAGTAGCTCCTACGAGCAGTACTTC.

This clonotype is classed as medium-sized. CDR3 DNA: TGTGCCAGCAGTCAGACAGGGGTCGGGCAGCCCCAGCATTTT. As protein: CASSQTGVGQPQHF. The chain recombines TRBV6-5 with TRBJ1-5, with TRBD1 matching 8 bases. The CDR3 is 14 amino acids. Germline CDR1 and CDR2: MNHEY and SVGAGI. V lost 5 bases, J lost 7 bases, and 7 bases stayed unmatched.

In its sample, this clonotype is medium-sized. V usage is TRBV28 and J usage is TRBJ2-7; a weak D match, TRBD2 (7 bases). Germline V CDR1 and CDR2: MDHEN, SYDVKM. Trimming removed 6 bases at V and 2 bases at J, with 17 bases between. This CDR3 contains 15 residues. The chain's CDR3 is CASSDGGHRPYEQYF. The CDR3 nucleotides are TGTGCCAGCAGCGACGGGGGGCATCGACCCTACGAGCAGTACTTC. The full variable domain, its missing parts supplied by reference TRBV28 and TRBJ2-7, is DVKVTQSSRYLVKRTGEKVFLECVQDMDHENMFWYRQDPGLGLRLIYFSYDVKMKEKGDIPEGYSVSREKKERFSLILESASTNQTSMYLCASSDGGHRPYEQYFGPGTRLTVT.

This clonotype has a handful of counts. The junction differs from germline at one of its ends, possibly a read error. This chain uses TRBV12-3 or TRBV12-4 with TRBJ2-7, with D possibly being TRBD2 (6 bases). The CDR3 is made up of 15 amino acids. CDR3 bases: TGCGCCAGCAGCCAAGTATCCGGAGGGCCCTACGAGCAGTACTTC. This sequence encodes CASSQVSGGPYEQYF.

This clonotype has more than one count but fewer than ten. The chain joins TRBV20-1 to TRBJ2-7, with 7 nucleotides matching TRBD2. CDR3 length equals 14 residues. The germline gives CDR1 DFQATT, CDR2 SNEGSKA (reference sequence). The ends lost 6 bases at V and 0 bases at J; junction bases unmatched: 8. CDR3 bases: TGCAGTGCCCCTAGAGCGGGGTTCTCCTACGAGCAGTACTTC. It specifies CSAPRAGFSYEQYF.

This rearrangement joins TRBV6-2 or TRBV6-3 to TRBJ1-5, with D perhaps TRBD1 (5 bases). The V end was cut by 2 bases, the J end by 3 bases, with 20 bases between. The CDR3 runs 18 residues. The germline gives CDR1 MNHEY, CDR2 SVGEGT. In DNA form, the CDR3 reads TGTGCCAGCAGTTACCACGTCTTGTCGGAGGGGTACAATCAGCCCCAGCATTTT. Translating gives CASSYHVLSEGYNQPQHF.

This clonotype is medium-sized in the sample. The rearrangement joins TRBV6-6 to TRBJ2-7; TRBD1 agrees at 7 bases. Germline V lookup: CDR1 MNHNY, CDR2 SVGAGI (reference sequence). The CDR3 is 13 residues long. V shed 6 bases, J shed 2 bases, and the junction held 4 bases outside the gene matches. CDR3 loop: CASRTGKPYEQYF. The CDR3 DNA reads as TGTGCCAGCAGGACAGGGAAGCCCTACGAGCAGTACTTC.

A single count supports this clonotype. The chain uses TRBV29-1 and TRBJ2-2; the D gene is possibly TRBD2 (5 bases). V was trimmed by 4 bases and J by 2 bases, leaving 11 bases between them. This CDR3 spans 14 amino acids. CDR1 is SQVTM and CDR2 is ANQGSEA in the germline V gene. The CDR3 is CSVAPRLNTGELFF. Here the CDR3 DNA reads TGCAGCGTTGCACCGAGACTAAACACCGGGGAGCTGTTTTTT.

This clonotype has just a few counts. The V gene is TRBV20-1, the J gene TRBJ1-1; D is possibly TRBD1 (5 bases). V dropped 0 bases and J dropped 2 bases, with 13 bases sitting between them. The CDR3 has 15 amino acids. Looked up from germline, CDR1 is DFQATT and CDR2 is SNEGSKA (reference sequence). This CDR3 is CSARDPRGTNTEAFF. In nucleotides, the CDR3 is TGCAGTGCTAGAGATCCGCGCGGGACTAACACTGAAGCTTTCTTT.

The rearrangement joins TRBV19 to TRBJ1-5, with a tentative D call TRBD1 (5 bases). Germline lookup yields CDR1 LNHDA and CDR2 SQIVND (reference sequence). V lost 9 bases and J 4 bases, leaving 22 bases between the germline ends. CDR3 length: 16 residues. CDR3 sequence: CASSTGGTPGNQPQHF. DNA for the CDR3: TGTGCCAGCAGCACGGGGGGGACCCCGGGAAATCAGCCCCAGCATTTT.

The chain is built from TRBV4-3 and TRBJ2-1; the D call may be TRBD1 or TRBD2 (6 bases each). Germline CDR1 and CDR2: LGHNA and YSLEER. The CDR3 sequence is 16 residues long. Trimming shortened V by 1 base and J by 5 bases, and 15 bases separated the two germline ends. The CDR3 spells CASSQVATRGDNEQFF. The DNA of the CDR3 is TGCGCCAGCAGCCAAGTCGCGACTAGGGGGGACAATGAGCAGTTCTTC.

The chain links TRBV5-6 to TRBJ2-1; 10 positions agree with TRBD2. The V gene end was trimmed by 1 base and the J gene end by 9 bases; junction bases not matched to a gene: 13. The CDR3 is 17 residues long. CDR1 SGHDT and CDR2 YYEEEE come from the germline V gene. The CDR3 reads CASSLSLGLAGAIEQFF. In nucleotides, the CDR3 is TGTGCCAGCAGCTTGTCCCTCGGGCTAGCGGGAGCTATTGAGCAGTTCTTC.